These 22 T cell receptor beta chains originate from one sample sequenced in a study of shared clonotypes between healthy human individuals. Assay: immunoSEQ multiplex PCR; the TCRdb copy retains only in-frame clones and omits some. Of roughly 1,500,000 clones in the sample, about 98.5% are singletons; the top ten hold approximately 0.4%. The sequenced sample was naive CD4+ T cells sorted from blood. The subset here: CD45RA+ positively selected. The source of these receptors is a man younger than 45 in good health.

The V gene is TRBV6-6, the J gene TRBJ1-3; D gene ambiguous. Deletions cut 5 bases from V and 4 bases from J, with 12 bases between. Germline V gives CDR1 MNHNY, CDR2 SVGAGI (reference sequence). The CDR3 has 14 residues. The CDR3 nucleotides are TGTGCCAGCAGTCAAGCGGGGTCCGGAAACACCATATATTTT. Translated: CASSQAGSGNTIYF.

The rearrangement uses TRBV29-1 and TRBJ2-1; D is undetermined. CDR1 and CDR2 (germline): SQVTM, ANQGSEA. Trimming cost V 4 bases and J 3 bases, with 4 bases left between them. This CDR3 is built from 11 residues. The CDR3 coding sequence is TGCAGCGTTGGGCACTACAATGAGCAGTTCTTC. It is translated as CSVGHYNEQFF.

About this clone: This CDR3 is also generated by other DNA sequences in the sample. This chain joins TRBV5-4 and TRBJ2-3, with D uncertain. V was trimmed by 1 base and J by 1 base, leaving 4 bases between them. Germline lookup yields CDR1 SGHNT and CDR2 YYREEE (reference sequence). The CDR3 runs 13 residues. The CDR3 sequence is CASSLFGTDTQYF. CDR3 nucleotides: TGTGCCAGCAGCTTGTTTGGCACAGATACGCAGTATTTT.

This sequence joins TRBV9 and TRBJ1-1; possible D gene TRBD1, 6 bases. V was trimmed by 0 bases and J by 1 base, leaving 10 bases between them. The germline V gene has CDR1 SGDLS and CDR2 YYNGEE. The CDR3 is 15 residues long. This chain's CDR3 is CASSVEGHRNTEAFF. As DNA, the CDR3 is TGTGCCAGCAGCGTAGAGGGACACAGGAACACTGAAGCTTTCTTT. Looking up the rest from reference TRBV9 and TRBJ1-1 gives the full variable domain: DSGVTQTPKHLITATGQRVTLRCSPRSGDLSVYWYQQSLDQGLQFLIQYYNGEERAKGNILERFSAQQFPDLHSELNLSSLELGDSALYFCASSVEGHRNTEAFFGQGTRLTVV.

J is TRBJ2-3 and V is TRBV5-6; TRBD2 matches 7 bases. Germline lookup yields CDR1 SGHDT and CDR2 YYEEEE. This CDR3 is built from 16 residues. With 2 bases clipped from V and 5 bases from J, the junction kept 11 bases outside the gene matches. The chain's CDR3 is CASSFDFAGDRDTQYF. As DNA, the CDR3 is TGTGCCAGCAGCTTCGACTTTGCGGGAGACCGAGATACGCAGTATTTT. The full variable domain, rest sourced from reference TRBV5-6 and TRBJ2-3, is DAGVTQSPTHLIKTRGQQVTLRCSPKSGHDTVSWYQQALGQGPQFIFQYYEEEERQRGNFPDRFSGHQFPNYSSELNVNALLLGDSALYLCASSFDFAGDRDTQYFGPGTRLTVL.

The genes are TRBV5-1 and TRBJ2-1, with 8 bases lining up with TRBD1. The CDR3 length is 14 residues. With 0 bases clipped from V and 7 bases from J, the junction kept 3 bases outside the gene matches. Germline V gene data show CDR1 as SGHRS and CDR2 as YFSETQ. The CDR3 sequence: CASSLGTGWNEQFF. CDR3 coding DNA: TGCGCCAGCAGCTTGGGGACAGGGTGGAATGAGCAGTTCTTC. Filled out from reference TRBV5-1 and TRBJ2-1, the complete variable domain reads KAGVTQTPRYLIKTRGQQVTLSCSPISGHRSVSWYQQTPGQGLQFLFEYFSETQRNKGNFPGRFSGRQFSNSRSEMNVSTLELGDSALYLCASSLGTGWNEQFFGPGTRLTVL.

This chain joins TRBV29-1 and TRBJ2-1; D might be TRBD1 (5 bases). The CDR3 spans 12 residues. From germline, CDR1 is SQVTM and CDR2 ANQGSEA. V dropped 4 bases and J dropped 9 bases, with 13 bases sitting between them. This CDR3 is CSVGLWGLEQFF. CDR3 bases: TGCAGCGTTGGGTTGTGGGGCCTTGAGCAGTTCTTC.

This sequence joins TRBV30 and TRBJ1-2; 8 nucleotides align to TRBD1. V shed 3 bases and J 8 bases; nucleotides not matched to a gene: 5. Germline lookup yields CDR1 GTSNPN and CDR2 SVGIG (reference sequence). The CDR3 runs to 12 residues. The CDR3: CAWSRGRRGYTF. The CDR3 DNA is TGTGCCTGGAGCAGGGGGCGGCGGGGCTACACCTTC.

This rearrangement joins TRBV18 to TRBJ2-7; no reliable D call. CDR3 length: 13 amino acids. Trimming took off 6 bases at V and 7 bases at J, with 16 bases between the two ends. Germline CDR1 is KGHSH and CDR2 is LQKENI. The CDR3 sequence is CASSRGPEREQYF. The CDR3 DNA sequence: TGTGCCAGCTCTCGCGGTCCCGAAAGGGAGCAGTACTTC.

The chain combines TRBV29-1 with TRBJ2-5; 8 bases are shared with TRBD2. The V gene's germline CDR1 is SQVTM and CDR2 ANQGSEA. The CDR3 has 13 residues. V lost 4 bases, J lost 1 base, and 2 bases stayed unmatched. The CDR3 protein is CSVVTSGQETQYF. The CDR3 DNA sequence: TGCAGCGTTGTAACTAGCGGCCAAGAGACCCAGTACTTC.

This clone occurred once. V usage is TRBV19 and J usage is TRBJ2-6; TRBD1 or TRBD2 may be the D gene (5 bases each). The CDR3 runs 15 residues. Germline loops: CDR1 LNHDA, CDR2 SQIVND (reference sequence). V dropped 1 base and J dropped 2 bases, with 6 bases sitting between them. The CDR3 region is CASSIGGTGANVLTF. In DNA form, the CDR3 reads TGTGCCAGTAGTATAGGGGGGACTGGGGCCAACGTCCTGACTTTC.

This clone has only one observation. DNA for the CDR3: TGTGCCAGCTCTAGCGGGAGACACACCGGGGAGCTGTTTTTT. Translated, it gives CASSSGRHTGELFF. The J gene is TRBJ2-2, the V gene TRBV2, with 10 bases lining up with TRBD2. The CDR3 totals 14 residues. CDR1 SNHLY and CDR2 FYNNEI come from the germline V gene. V was pared by 8 bases and J by 3 bases, with 3 bases of the junction left unmatched.

The V call is TRBV7-9, the J call TRBJ2-6, with 7 positions matching TRBD1. V lost 7 bases to trimming and J lost 2 bases; unmatched junction nucleotides: 5. Germline V CDR1 and CDR2: SEHNR, FQNEAQ (reference sequence). The CDR3 totals 15 residues. The CDR3: CASIHTGAGANVLTF. The CDR3 DNA reads as TGTGCCAGCATCCACACAGGGGCTGGGGCCAACGTCCTGACTTTC.

In this sample, this clone turned up once. The CDR3 DNA is TGTGCCAGCCGCAGCAGGGGCAATCAGCCCCAGCATTTT. Encoded protein: CASRSRGNQPQHF. This sequence joins TRBV6-5 and TRBJ1-5; the D gene is possibly TRBD1 (5 bases). The V end lost 8 bases, the J end lost 2 bases, and 10 bases lay between the germline ends. The CDR3 has 13 residues. The germline gives CDR1 MNHEY, CDR2 SVGAGI.

The chain combines TRBV28 with TRBJ1-2; D is possibly TRBD1 (6 bases). Germline V CDR1 and CDR2: MDHEN, SYDVKM. The germline V and J ends were trimmed by 7 bases and 3 bases, with 12 bases remaining between them. The CDR3 has 13 residues. This CDR3 is CASMTGRHYGYTF. CDR3 bases: TGTGCCAGCATGACAGGTCGACACTATGGCTACACCTTC.

The V and J genes are TRBV2 and TRBJ2-7; D remains ambiguous. Germline CDR1 SNHLY, CDR2 FYNNEI. Trimming removed 1 base at V and 2 bases at J, with 12 bases between. There are 15 residues in the CDR3. In DNA form, the CDR3 reads TGTGCCAGCAGTGAAGACATAGGGCGCCCCTACGAGCAGTACTTC. Amino acids: CASSEDIGRPYEQYF.

This chain links TRBV2 with TRBJ2-7, with TRBD1 matching over 12 bases. There are 19 residues in the CDR3. V gave up 2 bases and J gave up 2 bases; unmatched junction bases: 13. Germline V gene data show CDR1 as SNHLY and CDR2 as FYNNEI. The CDR3 DNA reads as TGTGCCAGCAGTGAAAGGAGGGACAGGGGGCGCAGGGGCCCCTACGAGCAGTACTTC. Translation: CASSERRDRGRRGPYEQYF.

The chain recombines TRBV5-1 with TRBJ1-1, with TRBD1 as a possible D gene (6 bases). V lost 6 bases, J lost 0 bases, and 9 bases lay in between. Germline V gene sequence: CDR1 SGHRS, CDR2 YFSETQ. There are 13 residues in the CDR3. DNA for the CDR3: TGCGCCAGCACAGGGGATTTGAACACTGAAGCTTTCTTT. Amino acids: CASTGDLNTEAFF. Complete variable domain (other parts from reference TRBV5-1 and TRBJ1-1): KAGVTQTPRYLIKTRGQQVTLSCSPISGHRSVSWYQQTPGQGLQFLFEYFSETQRNKGNFPGRFSGRQFSNSRSEMNVSTLELGDSALYLCASTGDLNTEAFFGQGTRLTVV.

CDR3 loop: CASNRILSTDTQYF. In DNA form, the CDR3 reads TGTGCCAGCAACAGGATTCTTAGCACAGATACGCAGTATTTT. The V and J genes are TRBV27 and TRBJ2-3; a possible D gene is TRBD1 (5 bases). The ends were cut back, 7 bases at V and 0 bases at J, with 11 bases in the middle. Germline V lookup: CDR1 MNHEY, CDR2 SMNVEV (reference sequence). CDR3 length: 14 residues.

The chain uses TRBV11-2 and TRBJ1-4, with D maybe TRBD1 (6 bases). This CDR3 contains 18 residues. V was cut by 5 bases and J by 3 bases, with 22 bases left in between. In germline, CDR1 is SGHAT, CDR2 FQNNGV. DNA for the CDR3: TGTGCCAGCAGCCCCTCATTCCAGGGGCTGGGGGCTAATGAAAAACTGTTTTTT. Protein sequence: CASSPSFQGLGANEKLFF.

The chain recombines TRBV28 with TRBJ2-6; TRBD1 matches at 8 bases. Germline CDR1 and CDR2: MDHEN and SYDVKM. V shed 6 bases, J shed 2 bases, and the junction held 6 bases outside the gene matches. This CDR3 comprises 16 residues. The chain's CDR3 is CASSPDRAPGANVLTF. The CDR3 DNA sequence: TGTGCCAGCAGCCCGGACAGGGCCCCTGGGGCCAACGTCCTGACTTTC.

The rearrangement joins TRBV6-5 to TRBJ2-2; 11 bases fit TRBD2. The CDR3 contains 15 residues. CDR1 is MNHEY, CDR2 SVGAGI, per germline. Losses at the gene ends were 6 bases for V and 5 bases for J; bases not matched to a gene: 5. CDR3 residues: CASRIAGGPTGELFF. Written as DNA, the CDR3 is TGTGCCAGCAGGATAGCGGGAGGGCCGACCGGGGAGCTGTTTTTT.